This T cell receptor (beta chain) comes out of a study of cytomegalovirus exposure and HLA in healthy donors. Assay: immunoSEQ multiplex PCR; the TCRdb copy retains only in-frame clones and omits some. Of approximately 210,000 clones in the sample, almost 90% were seen once. Findings and caveats of the study: Among TCR sequences, most were rare, though some public TCRs appeared in many donors.

There are 11 residues in the CDR3. Per germline, CDR1 DFQATT and CDR2 SNEGSKA (reference sequence). The ends were cut back, 5 bases at V and 5 bases at J, with 9 bases in the middle. This clone was seen a single time. The antigen is undetermined. The sequence was collected from a woman under 30 in good health and CMV-seronegative. Sequencing was done on a sample of PBMCs. The chain uses TRBV20-1 and TRBJ2-5, with D perhaps matching TRBD2 (5 bases). The CDR3 coding sequence is TGCAGTGCTGCGGGTGGGGAGACCCAGTACTTC. It is translated as CSAAGGETQYF.